The 15 T cell receptor beta chains presented below share a single source sample, sequenced in a study of T cell responses to AZD1222 COVID-19 vaccine. Profiled with immunoSEQ multiplex PCR; TCRdb holds only in-frame clones, not every one. The sample consists of about 120,000 clones, 70% to 90% of them appearing once. Source: peripheral blood, taken on day 0 of AZD1222 vaccination. Every receptor here comes from an adult in good health.

Comment on this clone: The sample has other DNA sequences that encode this CDR3 too. The genes are TRBV12-3 or TRBV12-4 and TRBJ1-1, with D unclear. V gave up 3 bases and J gave up 0 bases, with 5 bases separating them. The CDR3 sequence is 13 residues long. The CDR3 loop is CASSFRMNTEAFF. The CDR3 region has the DNA TGTGCCAGCAGTTTCCGTATGAACACTGAAGCTTTCTTT.

This clone was counted a few times. J is TRBJ1-1 and V is TRBV6-5; 9 bases fit TRBD1. The CDR3 contains 16 residues. From germline, CDR1 is MNHEY and CDR2 SVGAGI. Losses at the gene ends were 1 base for V and 6 bases for J; bases not matched to a gene: 9. This CDR3 is CASSYWDRARSSEAFF. DNA of the CDR3: TGTGCCAGCAGTTACTGGGACAGGGCGAGATCCTCTGAAGCTTTCTTT.

This clone was picked up one time. The chain employs TRBV2 and TRBJ1-3; D ambiguous. V lost 4 bases and J lost 6, with 13 bases in between. Per germline, CDR1 SNHLY and CDR2 FYNNEI. The CDR3 runs 14 residues. The CDR3 protein is CASSGEGVANTIYF. The CDR3 bases are TGTGCCAGCAGTGGAGAAGGTGTAGCAAACACCATATATTTT.

This chain links TRBV2 with TRBJ1-4; D gene ambiguous. This CDR3 spans 14 amino acids. Germline V CDR1 and CDR2: SNHLY, FYNNEI. Trimming shortened V by 7 bases and J by 5 bases, and 14 bases separated the two germline ends. CDR3 sequence reads: CASTLTVTNEKLFF. In DNA form, the CDR3 reads TGTGCCAGCACGTTGACGGTCACCAATGAAAAACTGTTTTTT.

CDR3 residues: CAWSQASSGNTIYF. The CDR3 coding sequence is TGTGCCTGGAGTCAAGCCAGCTCTGGAAACACCATATATTTT. The V gene is TRBV30, the J gene TRBJ1-3; D is unresolved. The germline gives CDR1 GTSNPN, CDR2 SVGIG (reference sequence). Trimming cost V 2 bases and J 0 bases, with 8 bases left between them. The CDR3 has 14 residues.

The V call is TRBV13, the J call TRBJ2-3; 8 bases fit TRBD2. In germline, CDR1 is PRHDT, CDR2 FYEKMQ (reference sequence). J gave up 2 bases and V 2 bases, and 6 bases lay outside the gene matches. The CDR3 totals 16 residues. CDR3 DNA sequence: TGTGCCAGCAGCTTATGGGGCGGGGGGCCCACAGATACGCAGTATTTT. Translating gives CASSLWGGGPTDTQYF.

The chain is built from TRBV7-3 and TRBJ2-3, with a weak D call TRBD1 (6 bases). This CDR3 region has 14 residues. V shed 1 base and J shed 4 bases, with 9 bases lying between them. CDR1 and CDR2 (germline): SGHTA, FQGTGA. The chain's CDR3 is CASSLRGPADTQYF. The CDR3 DNA reads TGTGCCAGCAGCTTAAGGGGGCCGGCAGATACGCAGTATTTT.

The chain couples TRBV10-3 to TRBJ2-5; D is possibly TRBD2 (6 bases). V lost 0 bases to trimming and J lost 2 bases, with 13 bases between them. Germline-derived CDR1 and CDR2 are ENHRY and SYGVKD. This CDR3 is 16 amino acids long. CDR3 sequence: CAISESSSSVQETQYF. Written as DNA, the CDR3 is TGTGCCATCAGTGAGTCCAGCTCTAGCGTACAAGAGACCCAGTACTTC.

V and J are TRBV12-3 or TRBV12-4 and TRBJ1-1; no clear D gene. This CDR3 is 12 amino acids long. V was clipped by 2 bases and J by 3 bases, with 4 bases between them. The CDR3 here is CASSLTYTEAFF. The CDR3 DNA follows: TGTGCCAGCAGTTTAACGTACACTGAAGCTTTCTTT.

The chain employs TRBV7-3 and TRBJ1-1; 10 bases agree with TRBD1. The CDR3 has 12 residues. V dropped 9 bases and J dropped 10; count of bases not matched to a gene: 8. Per germline, CDR1 SGHTA and CDR2 FQGTGA. Written as DNA, the CDR3 is TGTGCCAGTTCCACGACAGGGGGCAGAGCTTTCTTT. This gives the protein CASSTTGGRAFF. Drawing the rest from reference TRBV7-3 and TRBJ1-1, the complete variable domain is GAGVSQTPSNKVTEKGKYVELRCDPISGHTALYWYRQSLGQGPEFLIYFQGTGAADDSGLPNDRFFAVRPEGSVSTLKIQRTERGDSAVYLCASSTTGGRAFFGQGTRLTVV.

The V gene is TRBV6-6, the J gene TRBJ2-7, with D tentatively TRBD1 (6 bases). Germline-derived CDR1 and CDR2 are MNHNY and SVGAGI (reference sequence). CDR3 length: 16 amino acids. V shed 9 bases and J shed 2 bases, with 23 bases lying between them. The CDR3 loop is CASRKGLAGVAYEQYF. The CDR3 DNA reads as TGTGCCAGTCGTAAGGGTCTCGCAGGGGTGGCCTACGAGCAGTACTTC.

The chain employs TRBV2 and TRBJ2-3, with 9 bases that match TRBD2. The junction had 8 bases not matched to a gene; V was cut back by 6 bases and J by 4 bases. The CDR3 runs to 15 residues. Germline V CDR1 and CDR2: SNHLY, FYNNEI. For the CDR3, the DNA is TGTGCCAGCAGGAGCGGGGGGCTAGCGGCAGATACGCAGTATTTT. Residues: CASRSGGLAADTQYF.

V usage is TRBV5-6 and J usage is TRBJ1-6, with a weak D call TRBD1 (6 bases). The CDR3 runs 18 residues. Trimming pared 1 base from V and 0 bases from J, leaving 14 bases between. CDR1 SGHDT and CDR2 YYEEEE come from the germline V gene. As DNA, the CDR3 is TGTGCCAGCAGCTTGCGGGACACCGAGAGCTCCTATAATTCACCCCTCCACTTT. This translates into CASSLRDTESSYNSPLHF.

The chain is built from TRBV28 and TRBJ2-7, with TRBD1 matching 7 bases. J gave up 4 bases and V 7 bases, and 10 bases lay outside the gene matches. There are 14 residues in the CDR3. CDR1 MDHEN and CDR2 SYDVKM come from the germline V gene. The CDR3 sequence is CASTPGTDKYEQYF. CDR3 coding DNA: TGTGCCAGCACTCCCGGGACAGACAAGTACGAGCAGTACTTC.

This chain links TRBV28 with TRBJ2-7, with no clear D. There are 13 residues in the CDR3. Trimming shortened V by 8 bases and J by 2 bases, and 13 bases separated the two germline ends. Germline CDR1 and CDR2: MDHEN and SYDVKM. The chain's CDR3 is CASVQAGTYEQYF. In DNA form, the CDR3 reads TGTGCCAGCGTTCAAGCCGGAACCTACGAGCAGTACTTC.